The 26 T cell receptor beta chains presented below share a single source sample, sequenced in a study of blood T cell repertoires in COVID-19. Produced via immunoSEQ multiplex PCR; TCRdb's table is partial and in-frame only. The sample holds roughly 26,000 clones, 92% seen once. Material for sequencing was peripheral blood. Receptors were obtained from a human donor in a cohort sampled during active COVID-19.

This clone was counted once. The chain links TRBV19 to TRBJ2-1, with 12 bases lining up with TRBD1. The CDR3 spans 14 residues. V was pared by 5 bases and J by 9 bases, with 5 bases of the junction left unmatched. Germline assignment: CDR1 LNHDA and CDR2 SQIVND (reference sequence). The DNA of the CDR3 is TGTGCCAGTAGTTCGCCGGGACAGGGGGCTGAGCAGTTCTTC. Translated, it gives CASSSPGQGAEQFF. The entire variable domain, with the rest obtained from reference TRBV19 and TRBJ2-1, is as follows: DGGITQSPKYLFRKEGQNVTLSCEQNLNHDAMYWYRQDPGQGLRLIYYSQIVNDFQKGDIAEGYSVSREKKESFPLTVTSAQKNPTAFYLCASSSPGQGAEQFFGPGTRLTVL.

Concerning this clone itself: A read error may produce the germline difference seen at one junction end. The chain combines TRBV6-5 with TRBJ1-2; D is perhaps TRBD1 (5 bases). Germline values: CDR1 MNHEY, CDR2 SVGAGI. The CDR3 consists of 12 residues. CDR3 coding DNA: TGCTCCGCCGGGGGGACTAACTATGGCTACACCTTC. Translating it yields CSAGGTNYGYTF.

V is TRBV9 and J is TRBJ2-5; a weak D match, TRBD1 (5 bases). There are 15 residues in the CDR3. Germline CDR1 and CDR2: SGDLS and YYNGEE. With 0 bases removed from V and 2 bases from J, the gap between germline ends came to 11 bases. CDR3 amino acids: CASSVGTPHQETQYF. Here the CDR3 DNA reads TGTGCCAGCAGCGTAGGGACACCTCATCAAGAGACCCAGTACTTC.

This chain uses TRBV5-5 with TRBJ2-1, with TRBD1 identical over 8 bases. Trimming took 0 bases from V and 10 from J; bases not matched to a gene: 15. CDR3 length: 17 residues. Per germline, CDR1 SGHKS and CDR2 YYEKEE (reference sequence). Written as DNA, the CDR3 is TGTGCCAGCAGCTTGGTGGGGACAGGCTTTAGCTCGCTCGAGCAGTTCTTC. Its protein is CASSLVGTGFSSLEQFF.

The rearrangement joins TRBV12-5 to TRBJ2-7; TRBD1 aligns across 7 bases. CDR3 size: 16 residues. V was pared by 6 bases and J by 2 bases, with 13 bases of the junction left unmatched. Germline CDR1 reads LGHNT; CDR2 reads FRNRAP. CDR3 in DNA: TGTGCTAGTGGGTCAACCCGGGACAGCCTCCCCTACGAGCAGTACTTC. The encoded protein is CASGSTRDSLPYEQYF. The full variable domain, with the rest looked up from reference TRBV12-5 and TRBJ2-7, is DARVTQTPRHKVTEMGQEVTMRCQPILGHNTVFWYRQTMMQGLELLAYFRNRAPLDDSGMPKDRFSAEMPDATLATLKIQPSEPRDSAVYFCASGSTRDSLPYEQYFGPGTRLTVT.

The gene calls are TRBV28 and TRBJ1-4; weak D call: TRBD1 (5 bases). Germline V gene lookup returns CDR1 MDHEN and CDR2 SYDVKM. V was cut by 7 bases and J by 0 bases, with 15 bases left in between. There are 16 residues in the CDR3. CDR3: CASKGMSDATNEKLFF. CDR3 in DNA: TGTGCCAGCAAGGGGATGTCAGATGCAACTAATGAAAAACTGTTTTTT.

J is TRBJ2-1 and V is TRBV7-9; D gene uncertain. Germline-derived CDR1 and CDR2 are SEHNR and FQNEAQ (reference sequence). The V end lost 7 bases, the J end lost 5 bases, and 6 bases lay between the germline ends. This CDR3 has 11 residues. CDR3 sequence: CASTSNNEQFF. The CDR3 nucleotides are TGTGCCAGCACCTCTAACAATGAGCAGTTCTTC.

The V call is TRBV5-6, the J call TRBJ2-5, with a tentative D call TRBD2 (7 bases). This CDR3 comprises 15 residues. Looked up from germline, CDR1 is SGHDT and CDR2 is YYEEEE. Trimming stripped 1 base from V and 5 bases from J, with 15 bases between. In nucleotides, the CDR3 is TGTGCCAGCAGCTTGTTGGTAGGGGGAGGGGAGACCCAGTACTTC. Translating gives CASSLLVGGGETQYF.

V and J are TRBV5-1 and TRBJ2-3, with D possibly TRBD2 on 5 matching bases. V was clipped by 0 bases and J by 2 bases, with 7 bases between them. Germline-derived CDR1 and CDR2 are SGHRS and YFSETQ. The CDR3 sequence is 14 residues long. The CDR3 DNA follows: TGCGCCAGCAGCTTGGCGCTAGCCACAGATACGCAGTATTTT. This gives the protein CASSLALATDTQYF.

CDR3 sequence reads: CASSLGAANEQFF. The CDR3 coding sequence is TGTGCCAGCAGCTTAGGGGCAGCTAATGAGCAGTTCTTC. This chain links TRBV7-9 with TRBJ2-1; D is unresolved. The V gene's germline CDR1 is SEHNR and CDR2 FQNEAQ (reference sequence). CDR3 length equals 13 residues. With 1 base removed from V and 7 bases from J, the gap between germline ends came to 8 bases. Variable domain in full (rest from reference TRBV7-9 and TRBJ2-1): DTGVSQNPRHKITKRGQNVTFRCDPISEHNRLYWYRQTLGQGPEFLTYFQNEAQLEKSRLLSDRFSAERPKGSFSTLEIQRTEQGDSAMYLCASSLGAANEQFFGPGTRLTVL.

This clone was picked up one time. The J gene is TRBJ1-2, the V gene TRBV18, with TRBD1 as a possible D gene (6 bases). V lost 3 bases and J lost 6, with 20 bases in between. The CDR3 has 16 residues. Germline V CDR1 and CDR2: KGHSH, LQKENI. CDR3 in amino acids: CASSPYGPRQDDGYTF. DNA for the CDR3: TGTGCCAGCTCACCCTACGGACCCCGACAGGATGATGGCTACACCTTC.

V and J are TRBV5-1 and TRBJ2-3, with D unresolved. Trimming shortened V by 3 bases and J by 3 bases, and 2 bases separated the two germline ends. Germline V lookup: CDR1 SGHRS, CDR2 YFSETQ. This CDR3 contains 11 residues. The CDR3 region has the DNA TGCGCCAGCAGCTCGACAGATACGCAGTATTTT. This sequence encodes CASSSTDTQYF.

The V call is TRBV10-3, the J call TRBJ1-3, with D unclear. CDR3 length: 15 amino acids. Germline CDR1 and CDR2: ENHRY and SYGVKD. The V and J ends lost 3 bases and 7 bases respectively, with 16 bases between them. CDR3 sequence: CAISDSDFKRNTIYF. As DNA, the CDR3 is TGTGCCATCAGTGACAGCGACTTCAAGCGTAACACCATATATTTT.

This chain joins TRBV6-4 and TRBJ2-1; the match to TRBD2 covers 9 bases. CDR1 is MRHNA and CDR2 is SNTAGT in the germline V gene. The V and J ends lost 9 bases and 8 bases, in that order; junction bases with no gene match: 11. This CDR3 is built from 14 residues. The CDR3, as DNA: TGTGCCAGATTGAGCGGGGGGCGAGGGTATGAGCAGTTCTTC. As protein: CARLSGGRGYEQFF.

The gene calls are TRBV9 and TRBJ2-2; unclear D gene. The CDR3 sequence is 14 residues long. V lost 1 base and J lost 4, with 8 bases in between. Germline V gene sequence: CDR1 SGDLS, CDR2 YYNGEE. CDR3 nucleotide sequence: TGTGCCAGCAGCGTACAGTCATCCACCGGGGAGCTGTTTTTT. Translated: CASSVQSSTGELFF.

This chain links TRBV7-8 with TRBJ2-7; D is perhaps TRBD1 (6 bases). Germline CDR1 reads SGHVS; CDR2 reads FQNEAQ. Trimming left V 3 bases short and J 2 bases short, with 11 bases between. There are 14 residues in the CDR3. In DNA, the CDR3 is TGTGCCAGCAGCTTCGACAGGAAAGCCTACGAGCAGTACTTC. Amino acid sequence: CASSFDRKAYEQYF.

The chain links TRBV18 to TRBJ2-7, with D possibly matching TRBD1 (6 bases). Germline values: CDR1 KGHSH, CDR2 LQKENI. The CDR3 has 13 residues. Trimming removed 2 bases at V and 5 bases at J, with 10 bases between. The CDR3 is CASSPVQGDEQYV. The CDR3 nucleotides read TGTGCCAGCTCACCAGTACAGGGAGACGAGCAGTACGTC.

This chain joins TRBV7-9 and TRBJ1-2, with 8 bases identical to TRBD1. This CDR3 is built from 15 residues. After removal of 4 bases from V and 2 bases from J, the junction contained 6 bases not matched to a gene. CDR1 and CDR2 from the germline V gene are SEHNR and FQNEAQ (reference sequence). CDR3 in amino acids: CASSSFRQGNYGYTF. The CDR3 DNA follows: TGTGCCAGCAGCTCCTTTCGACAGGGGAACTATGGCTACACCTTC. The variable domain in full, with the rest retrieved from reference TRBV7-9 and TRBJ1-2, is DTGVSQNPRHKITKRGQNVTFRCDPISEHNRLYWYRQTLGQGPEFLTYFQNEAQLEKSRLLSDRFSAERPKGSFSTLEIQRTEQGDSAMYLCASSSFRQGNYGYTFGSGTRLTVV.

CDR3 in amino acids: CASSPNTRGQNTEAFF. The CDR3 region has the DNA TGCGCCAGCAGCCCAAACACGCGGGGCCAGAACACTGAAGCTTTCTTT. This chain uses TRBV5-1 with TRBJ1-1; D perhaps matches TRBD1 (5 bases). Germline values: CDR1 SGHRS, CDR2 YFSETQ. The CDR3 has 16 amino acids. V was shortened by 4 bases and J by 1 base, with 17 bases between the two germline ends.

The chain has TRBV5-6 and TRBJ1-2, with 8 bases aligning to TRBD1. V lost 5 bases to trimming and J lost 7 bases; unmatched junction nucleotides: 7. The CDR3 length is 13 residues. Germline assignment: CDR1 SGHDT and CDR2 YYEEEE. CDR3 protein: CASSPTGGGGYTF. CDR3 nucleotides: TGTGCCAGCAGTCCCACAGGGGGTGGTGGCTACACCTTC.

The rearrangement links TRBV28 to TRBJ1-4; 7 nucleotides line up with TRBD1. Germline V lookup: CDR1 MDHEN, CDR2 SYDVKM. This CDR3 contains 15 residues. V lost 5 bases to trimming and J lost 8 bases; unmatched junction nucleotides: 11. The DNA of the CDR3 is TGTGCCAGCAGTCCCCTACAGGGGTTAGGGGAAAAACTGTTTTTT. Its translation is CASSPLQGLGEKLFF.

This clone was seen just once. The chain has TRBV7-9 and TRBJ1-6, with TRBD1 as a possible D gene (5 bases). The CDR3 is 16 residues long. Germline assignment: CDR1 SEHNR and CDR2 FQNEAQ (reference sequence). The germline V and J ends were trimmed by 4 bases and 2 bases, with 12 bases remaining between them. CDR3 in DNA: TGTGCCAGCAGCTCCGAAGGGGTTACCTATAATTCACCCCTCCACTTT. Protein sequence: CASSSEGVTYNSPLHF.

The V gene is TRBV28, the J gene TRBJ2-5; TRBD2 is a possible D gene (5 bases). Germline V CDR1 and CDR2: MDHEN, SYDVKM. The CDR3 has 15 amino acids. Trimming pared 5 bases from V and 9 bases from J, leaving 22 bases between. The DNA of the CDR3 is TGTGCCAGCAGTGACTTGACACCCGGACTTTGGGCCCAGTACTTC. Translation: CASSDLTPGLWAQYF. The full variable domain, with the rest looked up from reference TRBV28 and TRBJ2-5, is DVKVTQSSRYLVKRTGEKVFLECVQDMDHENMFWYRQDPGLGLRLIYFSYDVKMKEKGDIPEGYSVSREKKERFSLILESASTNQTSMYLCASSDLTPGLWAQYFGPGTRLLVL.

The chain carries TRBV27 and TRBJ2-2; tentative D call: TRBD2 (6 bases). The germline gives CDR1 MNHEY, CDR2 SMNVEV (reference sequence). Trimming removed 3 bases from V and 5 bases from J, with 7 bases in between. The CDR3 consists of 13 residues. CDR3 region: CASSLGGTGELFF. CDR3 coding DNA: TGTGCCAGCAGTTTGGGAGGAACCGGGGAGCTGTTTTTT.

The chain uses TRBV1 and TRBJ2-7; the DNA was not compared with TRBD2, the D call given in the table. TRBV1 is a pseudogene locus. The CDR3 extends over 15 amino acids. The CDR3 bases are TGCACCAGCAGCCACGGGACTAGCGACTTGTTAGAGCAGTACGTC. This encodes CTSSHGTSDLLEQYV.

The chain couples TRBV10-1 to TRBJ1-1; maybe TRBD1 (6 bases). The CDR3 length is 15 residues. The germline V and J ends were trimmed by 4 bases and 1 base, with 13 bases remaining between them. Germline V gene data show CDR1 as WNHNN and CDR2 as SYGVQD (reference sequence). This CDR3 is CASSALQGWNTEAFF. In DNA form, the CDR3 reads TGCGCCAGCAGTGCATTACAGGGCTGGAACACTGAAGCTTTCTTT.